This T cell receptor beta chain came from a study of cytomegalovirus exposure and HLA in healthy donors (TCRdb year 2017). For the wider study: An earlier analysis of roughly 570 of the donors reported around 280 Gb of sequence data and some 110 million unique TCR beta sequences obtained from about 179 million T cells. Along with the approximately 650-subject first cohort, a separate validation cohort of over 90 different subjects was used. To decide whether each TCR beta V gene segment behaved as functional or pseudogenic, an earlier analysis of approximately 590 of the donors relied on high-throughput TCR beta sequencing. To study patterns of TCR occurrence, a later analysis re-analyzed previously published TCR beta repertoires from around 660 donors and added high-resolution HLA genotyping. To predict cytomegalovirus infection status, the study combined high-throughput TCR immunosequencing, statistical association of individual TCRs with disease status, and machine learning. Five DR-DQ haplotypes were treated as single units for association and clustering because of strong linkage in the cohort. Rather than using new phenotypic data, the later analysis identified candidate immune exposures from TCR beta sequences and from how often those sequences occurred across donors. Every repertoire in the discovery cohort had been generated on one and the same sequencing platform. Donor age, sex, ethnicity and CMV serostatus were compiled together with the repertoire data. Of the roughly 400 genotyped donors, approximately 82% fell in the genetic ancestry cluster associated with self-reported Caucasian donors. The study aimed to test whether cataloging public T cell receptors could reveal signatures of past pathogen exposure. The T cell repertoires of roughly 660 subjects were profiled by immunosequencing and related to cytomegalovirus serostatus. On average, about 200,000 unique TCR beta nucleotide sequences were sequenced per donor among 398 genotyped donors of the cohort, with roughly 18% of those sequences being non-productive. The number of donors typed differed by locus, with roughly 620-640 for A, B, C, DRB1 and DQB1, about 500 for DQA1, 600 to 610 for DPA1, and around 460 for DPB1. Genome-wide SNP genotypes for about 65% of the roughly 670 donors were used in a later genetic analysis, which treated that subset as a discovery cohort. Class I and class II HLA loci were covered by the typing at four-digit resolution. An early release that covered around 590 HLA-typed donors contained about 290 gigabases of sequencing data and tens of millions of unique TCR sequences. The paper's findings and limits, for the study overall: A further reported finding was that TCR beta sequences accurately predicted the HLA-A and HLA-B alleles for most subjects in the first cohort. Correlated functional status among segregating V segments might be attributable to linkage disequilibrium, but an unknown experimental factor could not be ruled out. According to the authors, the approach could potentially be generalized to other disease states and immunological phenotypes. Some IMGT-functional V segments, including TRBV6-2 and TRBV6-3, could not be distinguished by the 87-base-pair reads and were therefore excluded. Most CMV-associated TCR beta chains appeared to be HLA-restricted in a later analysis, and the HLA associations seemed to be driven largely by CMV exposure. Several of the top co-occurrence clusters appeared to be linked to parvovirus B19, influenza, CMV and Epstein-Barr virus, according to a later analysis. In an earlier analysis of over 550 of the donors, most TCR beta V segments were observed in productive rearrangements about 87% or about 30% of the time, broadly matching IMGT annotations. Because counts were too low, roughly 17 rarely observed V segments, including chromosome 9 orphons, were left out of the earlier analysis of roughly 600 of the donors. Assigning TCR associations to individual alleles was difficult when HLA alleles, especially DR and DQ, strongly co-occurred. Specific HLA alleles were associated with around 18,000 TCR beta sequences at a false discovery rate of 0.05 in a later analysis. Because some donors lacked HLA typing at each locus, the association tests relied only on the typed subset. In the study, approximately 160 TCR beta chains were listed as associated with cytomegalovirus. The only immune exposure information available for the cohort was CMV serostatus. A later genetic analysis reported fewer N-insertions in productive TCRs among donors in an Asian-associated ancestry cluster than the approximately 700-donor mean. The presence/absence analyses assumed that sequencing depth was roughly uniform across donors, and that assumption may not be true. In a later analysis, TCR association rates were found to vary across HLA loci, with the most associated TCRs seen for DRB1 alleles and the fewest for HLA-C alleles. The sequencing pipeline was judged likely to have produced a cluster of highly shared sequence variants as a technical artifact. A later genetic analysis associated a missense DCLRE1C variant with V-gene and J-gene trimming of TCR beta chains, and an independent cohort replicated the association. The classifier was reported to diagnose cytomegalovirus status with high specificity and sensitivity in both the original cohort and the validation cohort. Across donors, most TCR sequences were observed very rarely, whereas some public TCRs were present in many individuals. The cohort was sequenced for TCR beta chains only, and without alpha or paired-chain data the features that could be detected were limited. In vitro tests confirmed that a few of the cytomegalovirus-associated TCR beta chains recognize cytomegalovirus antigens. In a later analysis, HLA-associated TCR beta chains were found to be more clonally expanded and to have lower generation probabilities than equally common non-associated chains.

V is trimmed back by 0 bases and J by 4 bases, and the junction contains 5 bases that no gene match accounts for. Based on the germline V gene, the CDR1 and CDR2 sequences are SGHRS and YFSETQ. The CDR3 covers 16 residues, taking in both the cysteine and the phenylalanine. The entry retains the CDR3 DNA only, 48 bases that are in frame from base 1. As for this clone: The specificity of this receptor is unknown. Within one base of it there is no much larger clone, and no base qualities were kept.

Receptors were amplified or captured by the immunoSEQ multiplex PCR assay. The multiplex PCR relied on a mix of 60 forward primers for TCR Vbeta segments and 13 reverse primers for TCR Jbeta segments. The CDR3 region of rearranged TCR beta genes was amplified from genomic DNA by a multiplex PCR assay. The amplified TCR beta libraries were sequenced on the Illumina HiSeq System as 87-base-pair reads. In the source study's methods: In a later analysis, some 80 million unique TCR beta chains were counted across the 650 to 750 repertoires, and around 10 million of these chains were shared by at least two donors. A nearest-neighbor algorithm error-corrected the raw reads and collapsed the reads into unique sequences, merging closely related sequences to remove PCR and sequencing errors. CDR3 sequences were aligned to IMGT reference sequences to assign V, D and J gene segments. For a sequence to be retained, at least a six-nucleotide match to both a V gene segment and a J gene segment was required. Rearrangements were called productive when the CDR3 lacked stop codons and stayed in frame with V and J; all others were non-productive. Following IMGT convention, CDR3 was defined as the stretch from the second conserved V-encoded cysteine to the conserved J-encoded phenylalanine. The earlier analysis of about 530 of the donors excluded any sequence lacking an unambiguous match to a single V gene segment. In an earlier analysis of approximately 560 of the donors, a V segment was called functional when productive rearrangements were above 56.7%, and segregating when the standard deviation between donors exceeded 5%. A statistical classification framework was developed to diagnose cytomegalovirus status using the catalog of TCR beta chain sequences. In a later analysis, TCR nucleotide sequences were compared against IMGT/GENE-DB human TR gene sequences so that V and J genes could be assigned. Using the TCRdist pipeline, a later analysis assigned CDR3 sequences along with most-parsimonious VDJ recombination scenarios. In a later analysis, each TCR beta chain was defined by its CDR3 amino acid sequence together with its V-gene family, and reads without a unique V-gene family were excluded. As a way to deal with suspected cross-contamination and a sequencing artifact, a later analysis dropped under 600 nucleotide sequences that were highly shared and had low generation probability. A later analysis calculated a clonal expansion index for each public chain from normalized within-repertoire ranks of inferred template counts. In a later analysis, generation probabilities were computed with a VDJ recombination model fitted to out-of-frame rearrangements, and the resulting probabilities were checked against IGoR. In a later analysis, hypergeometric tests were used to score TCR-TCR, TCR-HLA and TCR-CMV co-occurrence, with a repertoire-size bias correction applied to TCR pairs. False discovery rates were estimated in a later analysis by permuting HLA or CMV assignments 20 times. A later analysis grouped co-occurring TCRs with DBSCAN, adding TCRdist sequence similarity when clustering within HLA-allele-positive subsets. For co-occurrence clustering, repertoires with fewer than 30,000 or more than 120,000 public chains were excluded, along with a handful of repertoires with anomalous nucleotide sharing. TCRdb retrieved this table from immuneACCESS and kept in-frame rearrangements only. Not all clones are present; in checked studies, unresolved V genes account for under half, and no reason is known for the remainder. D and trimming come from the DNA, and the V and J calls and clone size come from that table. The sample yields roughly 90,000 clones; 70% to 85% were counted once. The ten largest clones add up to about 2% of the sample.

The cohort comprised some 730 healthy bone marrow donors. All cohort members were sampled while nominally healthy, although unrecorded immune exposures were likely present. The donor was CMV seronegative and belonged to the group of 380 or so seronegative cohort members. Each donor provided a peripheral blood sample, and peripheral blood mononuclear cells were used for TCR beta sequencing. The Qiagen DNeasy Blood Extraction Kit was used to extract genomic DNA from the blood cell samples. Specimen: PBMCs. Recombination linked TRBV5-1 to TRBJ2-2, and 8 junction bases match TRBD1. This clonotype originated in a young man in good health and CMV-seronegative. The CDR3 protein sequence reads: CASSLAGQDITGELFF. The DNA sequence is TGCGCCAGCAGCTTGGCGGGACAGGATATCACCGGGGAGCTGTTTTTT. With the rest looked up from the reference TRBV5-1 and TRBJ2-2 genes rather than sequenced, the full variable domain is KAGVTQTPRYLIKTRGQQVTLSCSPISGHRSVSWYQQTPGQGLQFLFEYFSETQRNKGNFPGRFSGRQFSNSRSEMNVSTLELGDSALYLCASSLAGQDITGELFFGEGSRLTVL.